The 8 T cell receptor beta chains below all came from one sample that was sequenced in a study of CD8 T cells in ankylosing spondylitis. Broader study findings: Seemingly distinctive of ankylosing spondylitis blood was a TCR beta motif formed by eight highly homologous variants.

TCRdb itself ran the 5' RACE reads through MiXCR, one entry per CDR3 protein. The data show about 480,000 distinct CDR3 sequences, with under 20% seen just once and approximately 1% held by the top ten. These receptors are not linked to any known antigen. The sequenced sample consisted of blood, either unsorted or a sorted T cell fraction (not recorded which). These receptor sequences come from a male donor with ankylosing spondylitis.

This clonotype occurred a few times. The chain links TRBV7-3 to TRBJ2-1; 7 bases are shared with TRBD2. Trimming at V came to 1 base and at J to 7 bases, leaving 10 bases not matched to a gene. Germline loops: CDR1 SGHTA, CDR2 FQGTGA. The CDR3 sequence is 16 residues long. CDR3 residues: CASSLRGSGMGNEQFF. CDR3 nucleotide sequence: TGTGCCAGCAGCTTAAGGGGAAGCGGGATGGGGAATGAGCAGTTCTTC.

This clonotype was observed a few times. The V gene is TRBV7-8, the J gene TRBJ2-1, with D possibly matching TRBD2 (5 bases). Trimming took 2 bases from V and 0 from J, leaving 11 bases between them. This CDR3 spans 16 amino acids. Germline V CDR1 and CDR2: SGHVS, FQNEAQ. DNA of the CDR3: TGTGCCAGCAGCTTAAAGGTCGGACTCTCCTACAATGAGCAGTTCTTC. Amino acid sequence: CASSLKVGLSYNEQFF.

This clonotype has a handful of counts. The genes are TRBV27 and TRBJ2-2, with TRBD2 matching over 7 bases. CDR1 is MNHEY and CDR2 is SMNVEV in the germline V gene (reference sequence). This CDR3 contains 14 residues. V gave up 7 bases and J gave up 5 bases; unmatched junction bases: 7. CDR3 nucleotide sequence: TGTGCCAGCATGCGGAGGGGAGGGACCGGGGAGCTGTTTTTT. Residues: CASMRRGGTGELFF.

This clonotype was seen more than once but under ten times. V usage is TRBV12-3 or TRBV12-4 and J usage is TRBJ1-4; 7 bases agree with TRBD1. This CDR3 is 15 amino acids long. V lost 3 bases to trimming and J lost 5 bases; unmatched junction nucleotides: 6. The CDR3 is CASSFMTGSNEKLFF. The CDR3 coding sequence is TGTGCCAGCAGTTTTATGACAGGGTCGAATGAAAAACTGTTTTTT.

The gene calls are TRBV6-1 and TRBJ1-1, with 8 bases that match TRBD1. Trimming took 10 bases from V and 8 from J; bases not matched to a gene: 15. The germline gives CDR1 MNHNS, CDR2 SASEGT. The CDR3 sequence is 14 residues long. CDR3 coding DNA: TGTGCCATTCCCCGCCCTGGGACAGGTAAAGAAGCTTTCTTT. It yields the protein CAIPRPGTGKEAFF.

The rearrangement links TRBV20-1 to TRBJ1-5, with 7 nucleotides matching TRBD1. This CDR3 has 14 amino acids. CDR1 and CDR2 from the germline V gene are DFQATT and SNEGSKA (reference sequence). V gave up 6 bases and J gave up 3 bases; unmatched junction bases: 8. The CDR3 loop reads CSARQGRNNQPQHF. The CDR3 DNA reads TGCAGTGCCAGACAGGGCCGGAACAATCAGCCCCAGCATTTT.

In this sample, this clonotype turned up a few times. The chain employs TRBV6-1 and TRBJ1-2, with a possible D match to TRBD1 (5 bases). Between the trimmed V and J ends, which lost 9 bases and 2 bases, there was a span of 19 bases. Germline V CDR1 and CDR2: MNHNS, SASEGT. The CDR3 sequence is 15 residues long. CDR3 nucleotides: TGTGCCAGTAATAAGCAGGGCCCCTCGAACTATGGCTACACCTTC. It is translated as CASNKQGPSNYGYTF.

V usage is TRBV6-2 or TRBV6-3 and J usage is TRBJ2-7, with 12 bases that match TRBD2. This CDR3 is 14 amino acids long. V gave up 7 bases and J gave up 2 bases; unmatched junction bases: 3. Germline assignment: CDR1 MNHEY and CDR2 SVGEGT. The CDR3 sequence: CASTLAGGTYEQYF. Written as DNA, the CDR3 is TGTGCCAGCACCCTAGCGGGAGGGACCTACGAGCAGTACTTC.